The next 18 T cell receptor beta chains were all read from a single sample in a study of T cell repertoires in cytomegalovirus infection. From the reads, TCRdb called clonotypes with MiXCR, one entry per CDR3 protein. The sample records roughly 570,000 distinct CDR3 sequences, around two fifths being singletons. Their specific antigens are unknown. The sequencing here drew on cultured PBMCs, taken from culture after CMV antigen stimulation. The source is a human donor in good health (CMV status not recorded). Some clones in this sample may be carry-over from other donors' samples.

Only a few counts were recorded for this clonotype. The CDR3 reads CASSLGFSRGASHEQYF. The CDR3 nucleotides read TGTGCCAGCAGCTTAGGTTTTTCTCGGGGGGCTTCCCACGAGCAGTACTTC. J is TRBJ2-7 and V is TRBV7-8, with a tentative D call TRBD2 (7 bases). The CDR3 is made up of 17 amino acids. The V gene lost 1 base and the J gene lost 5 bases, with 21 bases spanning the gap. CDR1 is SGHVS and CDR2 is FQNEAQ in the germline V gene.

The V gene is TRBV20-1, the J gene TRBJ2-3; maybe TRBD2 (5 bases). This CDR3 is built from 16 residues. The V end lost 3 bases, the J end lost 0 bases, and 16 bases lay between the germline ends. Germline assignment: CDR1 DFQATT and CDR2 SNEGSKA (reference sequence). DNA of the CDR3: TGCAGTGCTAGTCAGGCGCACGGGGTCAGCACAGATACGCAGTATTTT. Protein: CSASQAHGVSTDTQYF.

The chain carries TRBV20-1 and TRBJ2-1, with no clear D. Germline V gene sequence: CDR1 DFQATT, CDR2 SNEGSKA (reference sequence). There are 15 residues in the CDR3. V lost 3 bases and J 0 bases, leaving 12 bases between the germline ends. CDR3 sequence (DNA): TGCAGTGCTAGTCTTTTGCGATACTCCTACAATGAGCAGTTCTTC. This sequence encodes CSASLLRYSYNEQFF.

This clonotype was recorded many times. This CDR3 reads CASSPAGGPNTGELFF. CDR3 coding DNA: TGTGCCAGCAGCCCCGCCGGGGGCCCGAACACCGGGGAGCTGTTTTTT. V is TRBV7-6 and J is TRBJ2-2; D assignment may be TRBD1 or TRBD2 (6 bases each). Trimming pared 5 bases from V and 0 bases from J, leaving 13 bases between. CDR3 length equals 16 residues. Per the germline V gene, CDR1 is SGHVS and CDR2 is FNYEAQ.

This clonotype has more than one count but fewer than ten. This chain connects TRBV20-1 to TRBJ1-5, with a weak D call TRBD1 (6 bases). This CDR3 is 15 amino acids long. The V end lost 3 bases, the J end lost 7 bases, and 19 bases lay between the germline ends. Germline V gene data show CDR1 as DFQATT and CDR2 as SNEGSKA (reference sequence). The CDR3 DNA follows: TGCAGTGCTAGGGGGCTGACAGGCTTGGGCCAGCCCCAGCATTTT. As protein: CSARGLTGLGQPQHF.

The sample holds a few counts of this clonotype. The chain joins TRBV6-1 to TRBJ2-4; perhaps TRBD2 as D (7 bases). The V end lost 6 bases, the J end lost 3 bases, and 15 bases lay between the germline ends. There are 15 residues in the CDR3. Germline lookup yields CDR1 MNHNS and CDR2 SASEGT. This CDR3 reads CASSRGGANKNIQYF. The CDR3 DNA reads as TGTGCCAGCAGCCGCGGGGGCGCTAACAAAAACATTCAGTACTTC.

This clonotype was seen a few times. This chain connects TRBV10-3 to TRBJ2-7, with no clear D. CDR3 length: 12 amino acids. Trimming pared 2 bases from V and 1 base from J, leaving 3 bases between. Germline CDR1 reads ENHRY; CDR2 reads SYGVKD. This chain's CDR3 is CAISEGSYEQYF. CDR3 bases: TGTGCCATCAGTGAGGGGTCCTACGAGCAGTACTTC.

In regard to this clonotype: This likely comes from a read error, as the CDR3 has no conserved phenylalanine or tryptophan at its end. Because the CDR3's place on the DNA is in doubt, the DNA is left out and the CDR3 is given as listed by TCRdb. The J gene is TRBJ2-7, the V gene TRBV6-2 or TRBV6-3; no DNA check was done on the table's D call, TRBD1. Counting both end residues, the CDR3 totals 14 amino acids. Germline V gene data show CDR1 as MNHEY and CDR2 as SVGEGT. The CDR3 protein is CASSYSAVLDNDIL.

This clonotype was counted between two and nine times. The chain links TRBV12-3 or TRBV12-4 to TRBJ2-7; either TRBD1 or TRBD2 may fit D (5 bases each). This CDR3 comprises 13 residues. V shed 3 bases and J shed 3 bases, with 9 bases lying between them. In DNA, the CDR3 is TGTGCCAGCAGTTTCGGGACCCTCTACGAGCAGTACTTC. Its translation: CASSFGTLYEQYF.

This clonotype was recorded many times. This chain connects TRBV7-2 to TRBJ1-6, with unresolved D. This CDR3 has 15 amino acids. Germline assignment: CDR1 SGHTA and CDR2 FQGNSA. The V gene lost 3 bases and the J gene lost 7 bases, with 13 bases spanning the gap. The CDR3 is CASSFYPSANSPLHF. CDR3 bases: TGTGCCAGCAGCTTTTATCCGAGCGCGAATTCACCCCTCCACTTT.

This chain uses TRBV20-1 with TRBJ1-5; D not resolved. Germline CDR1 DFQATT, CDR2 SNEGSKA (reference sequence). V gave up 6 bases and J gave up 5 bases, with 8 bases separating them. The CDR3 contains 11 residues. The CDR3 region is CSAALDQPQHF. The CDR3 DNA sequence: TGCAGTGCAGCCCTGGATCAGCCCCAGCATTTT.

The chain has TRBV9 and TRBJ2-7; D is unresolved. Germline V gene lookup returns CDR1 SGDLS and CDR2 YYNGEE. The length of the CDR3 is 15 residues. The V end lost 0 bases, the J end lost 6 bases, and 16 bases lay between the germline ends. This chain's CDR3 is CASSVGMVRTGEQYF. The CDR3 nucleotides are TGTGCCAGCAGCGTAGGAATGGTCCGCACGGGCGAGCAGTACTTC. The full variable domain, in which reference TRBV9 and TRBJ2-7 provide the parts outside the CDR3, is DSGVTQTPKHLITATGQRVTLRCSPRSGDLSVYWYQQSLDQGLQFLIQYYNGEERAKGNILERFSAQQFPDLHSELNLSSLELGDSALYFCASSVGMVRTGEQYFGPGTRLTVT.

This rearrangement joins TRBV19 to TRBJ1-1; D might be TRBD1 (6 bases). With 10 bases removed from V and 1 base from J, the gap between germline ends came to 19 bases. Per the germline V gene, CDR1 is LNHDA and CDR2 is SQIVND (reference sequence). The CDR3 totals 15 residues. The CDR3 protein is CAIRRDTRRNTEAFF. The CDR3 DNA reads TGTGCCATACGCCGGGACACCCGAAGGAACACTGAAGCTTTCTTT.

This clonotype was counted a few times. J is TRBJ2-7 and V is TRBV7-7, with TRBD2 identical over 12 bases. Germline values: CDR1 SSHAT, CDR2 FNYEAQ (reference sequence). V dropped 4 bases and J dropped 7; count of bases not matched to a gene: 8. CDR3 length: 15 residues. The CDR3, as DNA: TGTGCCAGCAGCTCAGGACTAGCGGGACCCAAGGAGCAGTACTTC. This gives the protein CASSSGLAGPKEQYF.

This chain joins TRBV20-1 and TRBJ2-3, with D possibly being TRBD1 (6 bases). V gave up 7 bases and J gave up 2 bases, with 13 bases separating them. This CDR3 has 13 residues. The germline CDR1 and CDR2 sequences are DFQATT and SNEGSKA (reference sequence). CDR3 bases: TGCAGTGTCGTACAGGGCTTCACAGATACGCAGTATTTT. Amino acids: CSVVQGFTDTQYF.

The genes are TRBV7-2 and TRBJ2-2; 7 bases map to TRBD1. This CDR3 has 14 amino acids. CDR1 SGHTA and CDR2 FQGNSA come from the germline V gene. Trimming at V came to 6 bases and at J to 4 bases, leaving 5 bases not matched to a gene. This CDR3 is CASRQTGVTGELFF. The CDR3 nucleotides read TGTGCCAGCAGACAAACAGGGGTCACCGGGGAGCTGTTTTTT.

This clonotype turned up a few times. V gene TRBV7-9 combines with J gene TRBJ2-7; 7 positions match TRBD1. The junction had 14 bases not matched to a gene; V was cut back by 2 bases and J by 10 bases. Per the germline V gene, CDR1 is SEHNR and CDR2 is FQNEAQ (reference sequence). The CDR3 covers 15 residues. CDR3 sequence (DNA): TGTGCCAGCAGCTTACCGGGACAGTCTTTAAGGGCTCAGTACTTC. It specifies CASSLPGQSLRAQYF.

The J gene is TRBJ2-7, the V gene TRBV12-3 or TRBV12-4, with TRBD1 matching over 9 bases. The CDR3 runs to 15 residues. V shed 1 base and J 5 bases; nucleotides not matched to a gene: 6. The CDR3 reads CASSLGDRVVDEQYF. For the CDR3, the DNA is TGTGCCAGCAGTTTAGGGGACAGGGTGGTTGACGAGCAGTACTTC.